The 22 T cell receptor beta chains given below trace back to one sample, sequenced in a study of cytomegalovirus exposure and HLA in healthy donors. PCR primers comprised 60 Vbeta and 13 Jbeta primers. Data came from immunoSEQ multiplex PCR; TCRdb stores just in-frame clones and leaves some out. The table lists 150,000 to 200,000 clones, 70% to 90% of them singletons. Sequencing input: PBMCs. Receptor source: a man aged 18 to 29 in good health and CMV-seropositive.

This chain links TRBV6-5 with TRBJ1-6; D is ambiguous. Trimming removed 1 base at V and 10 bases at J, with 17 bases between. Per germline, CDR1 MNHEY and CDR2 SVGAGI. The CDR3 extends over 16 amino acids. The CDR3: CASSYLLRETGSPLHF. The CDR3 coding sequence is TGTGCCAGCAGTTACTTGCTTAGGGAAACGGGATCACCCCTCCACTTT.

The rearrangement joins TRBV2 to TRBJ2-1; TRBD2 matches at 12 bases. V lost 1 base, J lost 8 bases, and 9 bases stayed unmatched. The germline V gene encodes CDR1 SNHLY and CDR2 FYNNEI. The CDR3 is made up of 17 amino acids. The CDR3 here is CASSEGTSGGPLDEQFF. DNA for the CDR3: TGTGCCAGCAGTGAAGGTACTAGCGGGGGGCCATTGGATGAGCAGTTCTTC.

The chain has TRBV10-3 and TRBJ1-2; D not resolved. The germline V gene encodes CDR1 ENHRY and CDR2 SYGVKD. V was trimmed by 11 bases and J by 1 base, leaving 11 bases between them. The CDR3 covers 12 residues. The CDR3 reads CAVGSDNYGYTF. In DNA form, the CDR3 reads TGTGCCGTCGGGTCGGATAACTATGGCTACACCTTC.

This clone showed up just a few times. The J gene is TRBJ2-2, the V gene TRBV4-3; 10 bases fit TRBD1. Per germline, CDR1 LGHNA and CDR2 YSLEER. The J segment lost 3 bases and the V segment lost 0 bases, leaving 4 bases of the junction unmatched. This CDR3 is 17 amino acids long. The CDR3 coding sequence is TGCGCCAGCAGCCAAGAGCCGGGACAGGGGTACACCGGGGAGCTGTTTTTT. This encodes CASSQEPGQGYTGELFF.

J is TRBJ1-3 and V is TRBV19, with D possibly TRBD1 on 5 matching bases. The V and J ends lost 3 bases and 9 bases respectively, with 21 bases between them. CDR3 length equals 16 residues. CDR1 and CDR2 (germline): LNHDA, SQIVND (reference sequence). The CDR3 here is CASSMLMTGVVGTIYF. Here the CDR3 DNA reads TGTGCCAGTAGTATGCTAATGACGGGGGTGGTCGGCACCATATATTTT.

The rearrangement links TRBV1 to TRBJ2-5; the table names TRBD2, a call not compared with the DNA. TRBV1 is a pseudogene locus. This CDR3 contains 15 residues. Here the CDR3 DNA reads TGCACCAGCGGCCTAAGGCCGGGGTATACAGAGACCCAGTACTTC. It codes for CTSGLRPGYTETQYF.

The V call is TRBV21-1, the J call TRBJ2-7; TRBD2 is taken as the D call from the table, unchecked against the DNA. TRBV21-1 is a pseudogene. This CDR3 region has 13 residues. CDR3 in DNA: TGTGCCAGCAGCAAAGACGCCGGCTACGAGCAGTACTTC. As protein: CASSKDAGYEQYF.

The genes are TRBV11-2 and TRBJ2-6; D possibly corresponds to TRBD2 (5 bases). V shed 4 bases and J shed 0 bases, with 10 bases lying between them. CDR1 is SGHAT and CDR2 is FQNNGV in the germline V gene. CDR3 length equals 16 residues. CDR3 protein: CASSWRQSSGANVLTF. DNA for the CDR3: TGTGCCAGCAGCTGGAGGCAGAGCTCTGGGGCCAACGTCCTGACTTTC.

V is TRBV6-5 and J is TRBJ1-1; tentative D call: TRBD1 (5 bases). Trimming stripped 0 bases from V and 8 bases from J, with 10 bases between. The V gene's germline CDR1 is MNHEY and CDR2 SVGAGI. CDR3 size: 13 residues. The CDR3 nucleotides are TGTGCCAGCAGTTACTCAGGGGAGGGGGAAGCTTTCTTT. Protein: CASSYSGEGEAFF.

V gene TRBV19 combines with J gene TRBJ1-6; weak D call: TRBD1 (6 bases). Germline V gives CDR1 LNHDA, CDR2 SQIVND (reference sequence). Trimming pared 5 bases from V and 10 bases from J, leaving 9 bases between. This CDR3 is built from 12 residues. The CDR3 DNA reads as TGTGCCAGTAGTGGGGGCGGATCACCCCTCCACTTT. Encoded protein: CASSGGGSPLHF.

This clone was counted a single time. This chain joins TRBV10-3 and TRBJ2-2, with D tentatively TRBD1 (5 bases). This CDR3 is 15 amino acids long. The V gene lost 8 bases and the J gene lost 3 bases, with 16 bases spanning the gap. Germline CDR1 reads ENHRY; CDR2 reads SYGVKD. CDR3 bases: TGTGCCATCTCAGCAGGGCGATCGTACACCGGGGAGCTGTTTTTT. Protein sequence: CAISAGRSYTGELFF.

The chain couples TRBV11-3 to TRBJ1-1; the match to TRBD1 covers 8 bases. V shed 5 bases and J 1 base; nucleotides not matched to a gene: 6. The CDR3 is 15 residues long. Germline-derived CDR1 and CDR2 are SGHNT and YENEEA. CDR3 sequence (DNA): TGTGCCAGCAGCGCAGGACAGGGTGCGAACACTGAAGCTTTCTTT. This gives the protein CASSAGQGANTEAFF.

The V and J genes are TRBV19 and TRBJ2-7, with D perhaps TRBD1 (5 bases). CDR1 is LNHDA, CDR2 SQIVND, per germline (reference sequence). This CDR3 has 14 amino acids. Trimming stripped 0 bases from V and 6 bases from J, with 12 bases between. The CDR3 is CASSIEGASGEQYF. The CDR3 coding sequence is TGTGCCAGTAGTATAGAAGGGGCCTCGGGCGAGCAGTACTTC.

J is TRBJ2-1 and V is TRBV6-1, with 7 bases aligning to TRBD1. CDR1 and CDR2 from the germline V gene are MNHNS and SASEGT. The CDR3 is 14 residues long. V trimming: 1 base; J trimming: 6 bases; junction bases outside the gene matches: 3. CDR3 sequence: CASSEGQGRNEQFF. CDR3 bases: TGTGCCAGCAGTGAAGGACAGGGTCGCAATGAGCAGTTCTTC.

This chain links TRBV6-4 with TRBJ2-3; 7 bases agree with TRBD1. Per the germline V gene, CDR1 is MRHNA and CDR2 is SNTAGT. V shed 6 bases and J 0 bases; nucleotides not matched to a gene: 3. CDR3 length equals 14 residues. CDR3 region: CASRPTGSTDTQYF. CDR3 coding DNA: TGTGCCAGCAGACCGACAGGGAGCACAGATACGCAGTATTTT.

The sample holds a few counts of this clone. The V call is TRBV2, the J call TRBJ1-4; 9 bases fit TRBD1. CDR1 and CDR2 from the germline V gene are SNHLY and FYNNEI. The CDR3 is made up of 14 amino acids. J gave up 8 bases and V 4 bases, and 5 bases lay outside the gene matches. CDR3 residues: CASSAGQGIEKLFF. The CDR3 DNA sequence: TGTGCCAGCAGTGCGGGACAGGGTATCGAAAAACTGTTTTTT.

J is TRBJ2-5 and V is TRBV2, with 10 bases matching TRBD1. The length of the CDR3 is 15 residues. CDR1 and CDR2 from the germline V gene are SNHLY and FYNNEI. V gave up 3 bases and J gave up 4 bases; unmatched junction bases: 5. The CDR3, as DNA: TGTGCCAGCAGTGACTTGGGACAGGGGTCAGAGACCCAGTACTTC. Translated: CASSDLGQGSETQYF.

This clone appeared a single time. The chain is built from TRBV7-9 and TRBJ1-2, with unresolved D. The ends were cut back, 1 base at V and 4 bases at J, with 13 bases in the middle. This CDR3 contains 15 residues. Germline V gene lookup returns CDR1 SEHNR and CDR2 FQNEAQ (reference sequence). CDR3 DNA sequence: TGTGCCAGCAGCTTAGATTCGGGAGCTCCCTATGGCTACACCTTC. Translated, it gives CASSLDSGAPYGYTF. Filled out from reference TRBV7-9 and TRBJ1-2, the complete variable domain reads DTGVSQNPRHKITKRGQNVTFRCDPISEHNRLYWYRQTLGQGPEFLTYFQNEAQLEKSRLLSDRFSAERPKGSFSTLEIQRTEQGDSAMYLCASSLDSGAPYGYTFGSGTRLTVV.

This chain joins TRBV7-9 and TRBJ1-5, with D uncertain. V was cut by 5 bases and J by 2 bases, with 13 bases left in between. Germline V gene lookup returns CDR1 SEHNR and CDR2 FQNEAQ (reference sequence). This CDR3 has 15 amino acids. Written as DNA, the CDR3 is TGTGCCAGCAGCCATTCGGTCGAAGGCAATCAGCCCCAGCATTTT. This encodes CASSHSVEGNQPQHF.

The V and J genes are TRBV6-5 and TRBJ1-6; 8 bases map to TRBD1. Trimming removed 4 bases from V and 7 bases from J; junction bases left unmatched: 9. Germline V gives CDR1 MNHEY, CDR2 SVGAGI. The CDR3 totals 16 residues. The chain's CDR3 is CASSFRQGLPNSPLHF. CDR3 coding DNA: TGTGCCAGCAGTTTTCGACAGGGGCTCCCCAATTCACCCCTCCACTTT.

This chain's CDR3 is CASSSREQGPNYEQYF. In nucleotides, the CDR3 is TGTGCCAGCAGCTCGAGAGAACAGGGGCCAAACTACGAGCAGTACTTC. V usage is TRBV6-6 and J usage is TRBJ2-7, with TRBD1 matching over 7 bases. The CDR3 has 16 residues. The V segment lost 6 bases and the J segment 3 bases; nucleotides outside the gene matches: 14. CDR1 and CDR2 from the germline V gene are MNHNY and SVGAGI (reference sequence).

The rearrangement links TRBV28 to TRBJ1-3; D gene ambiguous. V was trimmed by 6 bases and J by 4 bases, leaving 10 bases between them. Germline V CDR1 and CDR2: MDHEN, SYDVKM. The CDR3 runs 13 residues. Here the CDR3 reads CASRGGGGNTIYF. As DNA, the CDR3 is TGTGCCAGCAGAGGAGGCGGAGGAAACACCATATATTTT. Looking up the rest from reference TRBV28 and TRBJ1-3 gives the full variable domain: DVKVTQSSRYLVKRTGEKVFLECVQDMDHENMFWYRQDPGLGLRLIYFSYDVKMKEKGDIPEGYSVSREKKERFSLILESASTNQTSMYLCASRGGGGNTIYFGEGSWLTVV.